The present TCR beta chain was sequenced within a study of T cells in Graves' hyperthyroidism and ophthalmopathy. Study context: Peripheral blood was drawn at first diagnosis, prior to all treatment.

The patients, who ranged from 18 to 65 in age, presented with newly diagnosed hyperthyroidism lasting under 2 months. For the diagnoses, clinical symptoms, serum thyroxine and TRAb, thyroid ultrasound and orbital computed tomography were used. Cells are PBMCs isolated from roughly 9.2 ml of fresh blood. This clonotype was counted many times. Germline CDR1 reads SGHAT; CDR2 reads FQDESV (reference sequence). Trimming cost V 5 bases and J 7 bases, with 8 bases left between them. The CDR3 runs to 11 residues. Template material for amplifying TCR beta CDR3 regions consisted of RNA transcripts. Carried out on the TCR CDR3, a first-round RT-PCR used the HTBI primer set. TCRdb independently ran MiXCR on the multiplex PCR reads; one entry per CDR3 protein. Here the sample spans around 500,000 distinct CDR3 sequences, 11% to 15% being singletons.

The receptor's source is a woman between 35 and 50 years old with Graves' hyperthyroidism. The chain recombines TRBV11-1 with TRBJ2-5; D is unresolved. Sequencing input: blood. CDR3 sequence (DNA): TGTGCCAGCAGCGGACGAGGGACCCAGTACTTC. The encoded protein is CASSGRGTQYF.